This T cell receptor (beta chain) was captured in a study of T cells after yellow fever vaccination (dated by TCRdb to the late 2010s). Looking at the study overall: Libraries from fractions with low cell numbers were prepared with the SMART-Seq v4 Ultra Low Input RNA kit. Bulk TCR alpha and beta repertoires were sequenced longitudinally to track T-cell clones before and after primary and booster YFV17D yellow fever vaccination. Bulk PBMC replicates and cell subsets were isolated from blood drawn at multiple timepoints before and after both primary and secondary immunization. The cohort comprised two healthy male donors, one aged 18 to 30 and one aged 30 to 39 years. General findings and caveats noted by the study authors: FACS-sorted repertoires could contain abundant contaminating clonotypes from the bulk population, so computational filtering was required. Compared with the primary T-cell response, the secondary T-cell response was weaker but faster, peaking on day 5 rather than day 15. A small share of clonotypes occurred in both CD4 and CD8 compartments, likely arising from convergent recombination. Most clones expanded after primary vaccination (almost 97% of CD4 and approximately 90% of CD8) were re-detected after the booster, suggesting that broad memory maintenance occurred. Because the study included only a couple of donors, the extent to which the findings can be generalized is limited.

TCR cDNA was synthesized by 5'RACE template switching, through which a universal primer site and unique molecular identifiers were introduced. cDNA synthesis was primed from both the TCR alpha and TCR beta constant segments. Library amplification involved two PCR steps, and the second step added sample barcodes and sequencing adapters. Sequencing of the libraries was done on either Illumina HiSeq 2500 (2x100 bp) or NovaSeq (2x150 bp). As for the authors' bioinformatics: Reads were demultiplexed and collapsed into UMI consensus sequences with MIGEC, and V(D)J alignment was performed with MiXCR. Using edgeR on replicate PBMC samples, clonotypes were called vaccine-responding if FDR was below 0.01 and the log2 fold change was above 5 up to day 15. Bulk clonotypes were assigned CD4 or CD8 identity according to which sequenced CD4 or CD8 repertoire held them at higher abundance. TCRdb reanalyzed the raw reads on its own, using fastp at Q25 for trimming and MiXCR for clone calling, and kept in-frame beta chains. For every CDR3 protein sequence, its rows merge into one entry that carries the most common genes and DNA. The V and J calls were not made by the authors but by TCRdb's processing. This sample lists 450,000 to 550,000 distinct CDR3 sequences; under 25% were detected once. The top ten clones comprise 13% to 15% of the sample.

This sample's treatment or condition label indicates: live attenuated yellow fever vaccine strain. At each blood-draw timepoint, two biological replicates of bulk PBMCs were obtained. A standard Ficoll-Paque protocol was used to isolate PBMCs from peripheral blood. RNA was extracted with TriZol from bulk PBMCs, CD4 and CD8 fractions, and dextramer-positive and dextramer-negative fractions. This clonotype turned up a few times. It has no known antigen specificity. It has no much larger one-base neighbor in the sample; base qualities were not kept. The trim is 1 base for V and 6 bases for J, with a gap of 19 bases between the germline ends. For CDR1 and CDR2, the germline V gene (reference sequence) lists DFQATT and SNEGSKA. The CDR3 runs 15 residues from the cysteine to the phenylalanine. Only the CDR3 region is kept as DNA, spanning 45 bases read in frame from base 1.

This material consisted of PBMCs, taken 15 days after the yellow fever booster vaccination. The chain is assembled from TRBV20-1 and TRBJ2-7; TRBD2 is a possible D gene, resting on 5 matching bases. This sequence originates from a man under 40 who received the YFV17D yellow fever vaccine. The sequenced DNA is TGCAGTGCTAGAGTAGGCGGGCTTCGTTCGGGCGAGCAGTACTTC. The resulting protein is CSARVGGLRSGEQYF.